This T cell receptor beta chain emerged from a study of cytomegalovirus exposure and HLA in healthy donors. Study-level results: Specific recognition of CMV antigens was confirmed in vitro for three chains (all CMV-associated). Rare TCR sequences predominated, though certain public TCRs were found in many donors.

Use of 60 Vbeta and 13 Jbeta primers characterized the PCR. Repertoires were generated with immunoSEQ multiplex PCR, while TCRdb's copy carries only in-frame clones and drops some. The table has 110,000 to 150,000 clones, about 71% seen once. Germline V CDR1 and CDR2: SGHTA, FQGNSA. Trimming removed 4 bases at V and 7 bases at J, with 16 bases between. CDR3 length: 15 amino acids. In the case of this clone: Its antigen remains unknown.

What was sequenced was PBMCs. This TCR was sampled from a woman between 55 and 75 years old in good health and CMV-seropositive. The chain uses TRBV7-2 and TRBJ2-2, with D unclear. This CDR3 reads CASSYRVGAGGELFF. The CDR3 region has the DNA TGTGCCAGCAGCTACCGGGTGGGTGCTGGCGGGGAGCTGTTTTTT.